This entry lists 9 T cell receptor beta chains sequenced from one sample in a study of cytomegalovirus exposure and HLA in healthy donors. Both 60 Vbeta primers and 13 Jbeta primers went into the PCR. The repertoire was sequenced with immunoSEQ multiplex PCR; TCRdb's copy has only in-frame clones and lacks some. The data show 100,000 to 150,000 clones, with 81% seen just once and about 0.7% held by the top ten. Source material: PBMCs. All receptors derive from a man aged 18 to 30 in good health and CMV-seronegative.

This clone was seen a few times. This chain joins TRBV4-3 and TRBJ2-7; no firm D call. V was clipped by 1 base and J by 1 base, with 8 bases between them. This CDR3 region has 14 residues. Germline CDR1 LGHNA, CDR2 YSLEER. CDR3 nucleotides: TGCGCCAGCAGCCAAGTACAAGAATCCTACGAGCAGTACTTC. It specifies CASSQVQESYEQYF.

This clone was counted a few times. V usage is TRBV6-5 and J usage is TRBJ1-1, with 7 nucleotides matching TRBD1. The CDR3 has 14 residues. J was trimmed by 1 base and V by 5 bases; bases with no gene match: 4. Germline V gene lookup returns CDR1 MNHEY and CDR2 SVGAGI. The CDR3 loop reads CASSRNRGNTEAFF. Here the CDR3 DNA reads TGTGCCAGCAGTCGAAACAGGGGGAACACTGAAGCTTTCTTT.

This clone has just one count. The CDR3 region has the DNA TGTGCCAGCAGGTTCAACAGGGCAACTGGCCATGAGCAGTTCTTC. Translating it yields CASRFNRATGHEQFF. V gene TRBV6-1 combines with J gene TRBJ2-1; weak D call: TRBD1 (6 bases). This CDR3 region has 15 residues. CDR1 and CDR2 (germline): MNHNS, SASEGT. V was cut by 6 bases and J by 8 bases, with 20 bases left in between.

The chain combines TRBV28 with TRBJ1-5; D may be TRBD1 (5 bases). The CDR3 sequence is 14 residues long. Germline CDR1 reads MDHEN; CDR2 reads SYDVKM. Trimming stripped 2 bases from V and 11 bases from J, with 16 bases between. The CDR3 region is CASSLDGRVMAQHF. CDR3 DNA: TGTGCCAGCAGTTTAGATGGCAGGGTAATGGCCCAGCATTTT.

This clone was seen more than once but under ten times. V is TRBV4-3 and J is TRBJ2-7; 9 bases agree with TRBD1. The CDR3 runs to 16 residues. Per the germline V gene, CDR1 is LGHNA and CDR2 is YSLEER. The ends lost 1 base at V and 1 base at J; junction bases unmatched: 5. The CDR3, as DNA: TGCGCCAGCAGCCAAGGAGCCGGGACAGGGTCCTACGAGCAGTACTTC. Amino acids: CASSQGAGTGSYEQYF.

The rearrangement joins TRBV6-5 to TRBJ2-7; D is perhaps TRBD2 (6 bases). CDR1 and CDR2 (germline): MNHEY, SVGAGI. CDR3 length equals 15 residues. V lost 5 bases, J lost 7 bases, and 21 bases lay in between. CDR3 sequence (DNA): TGTGCCAGCAGTAGACCGCCGGGGGTGAGGAATGAGCAGTACTTC. This translates into CASSRPPGVRNEQYF.

In this sample, this clone turned up a few times. This sequence joins TRBV23-1 and TRBJ2-7; D may be TRBD2 (6 bases). TRBV23-1 is placed among ORFs of uncertain function. Trimming removed 7 bases at V and 7 bases at J, with 20 bases between. This CDR3 has 14 residues. The chain's CDR3 is CASTRLATQVEQYF. The CDR3 DNA reads as TGCGCCAGCACTCGCCTAGCGACGCAAGTGGAGCAGTACTTC.

CDR3 sequence (DNA): TGCGCCAGCAGCTTGGTGGGACAGGGGGCTCTCTACGAGCAGTACTTC. This translates into CASSLVGQGALYEQYF. The rearrangement uses TRBV5-1 and TRBJ2-7; 12 bases fit TRBD1. Germline CDR1 is SGHRS and CDR2 is YFSETQ. The CDR3 is 16 residues long. V shed 0 bases and J 3 bases; nucleotides not matched to a gene: 4.

This chain joins TRBV15 and TRBJ2-5; tentative D call: TRBD1 (6 bases). Germline V gene lookup returns CDR1 LNHNV and CDR2 YYDKDF (reference sequence). V was cut by 2 bases and J by 2 bases, with 12 bases left in between. The CDR3 length is 15 residues. In nucleotides, the CDR3 is TGTGCCACCAGCAGACTAACAGGGATTCAAGAGACCCAGTACTTC. Translation: CATSRLTGIQETQYF.